Described below is a single T cell receptor beta chain sequence and its context. Its cognate antigen is unknown. This specimen comes from a study of blood T cells in healthy people across ages. The CDR3 extends over 12 amino acids. Trimming stripped 4 bases from V and 7 bases from J, with 13 bases between. The germline gives CDR1 DFQATT, CDR2 SNEGSKA (reference sequence). A second PCR, run for roughly 7 to 11 cycles, used a sample-barcoded 5' primer plus a J-beta primer mix. TCRdb processed the 5' RACE reads anew with MiXCR; each CDR3 protein has one entry. The data show 1.5 million to 2 million distinct CDR3 sequences, roughly 50% seen once. Whole-study results and caveats: Diversity estimates from one million T cells were considered underestimates. Comparison with aged donors showed that long-lived donors had more naive CD4+ cells and higher diversity. Nothing was known about donor CMV status, and this possibly confounded expanded clonotype changes.

Each sample provided at least 6 micrograms of extracted total RNA. This clonotype originated in a woman aged 40 to 49 in good health. The source material was blood. J is TRBJ1-1 and V is TRBV20-1; weak D call: TRBD1 (6 bases). The CDR3 bases are TGCAGTGCTACCAGAGGACAGAGTGAAGCTTTCTTT. This translates into CSATRGQSEAFF.